This T cell receptor (beta chain) was recovered during a study of blood T cell repertoires in COVID-19. Study at large: T cells, B-cell-depleted T cells, or PBMCs supplied cDNA or gDNA.

Living in 24 US areas, the participants were between about 18 and 95 years of age. Donors in Cohort 3 who had recovered were those with two negative PCRs, healthcare professional clearance, or resolution of their symptoms. Authors' analysis steps: Estimation of nucleated cell counts was performed using reference gene primer amplification. This table comes from immunoSEQ multiplex PCR, and its TCRdb copy is limited to in-frame clones, with some not included. The D gene and trimming were derived from the DNA, and the V and J assignments and clone size from that table. Of approximately 270,000 clones detected, roughly 91% appear once; the ten largest clones hold 1.5% to 2%. The germline gives CDR1 MDHEN, CDR2 SYDVKM. This CDR3 spans 16 amino acids. The V gene end was trimmed by 6 bases and the J gene end by 4 bases; junction bases not matched to a gene: 12.

The chain carries TRBV28 and TRBJ1-5, with 7 bases aligning to TRBD1. This TCR derives from a woman between 55 and 75 years old who had recovered from COVID-19. The specimen sequenced was PBMCs or T cells enriched from blood (not recorded which). The CDR3 bases are TGTGCCAGCAGCCCGAGAGGGACAGCTTTAAATCAGCCCCAGCATTTT. Translation gives CASSPRGTALNQPQHF.